These T cell receptor beta chains were read from a single sample in a study of OX40 agonist ivuxolimab in advanced cancers. The data were produced by immunoSEQ multiplex PCR, yet TCRdb's version contains in-frame clones alone and is incomplete. Among about 83,000 clones listed, about 89% were seen once. The sequenced sample was CD4+ or CD8+ T cells sorted from blood, obtained in a trial of the OX40 agonist ivuxolimab. These receptors all stem from an adult with an advanced solid tumor such as melanoma, head and neck, liver or kidney cancer. Each CDR3 is given with its conserved first and last residue. A D gene is named only where the DNA matches it firmly. Where a row states a size, it is once, few, many or the class of an expanded clone; other rows omit it.

NA,TRBV6-5,13,NA,TRBJ2-6,CASSTFGANVLTF,TGTGCCAGCAGTACTTTTGGGGCCAACGTCCTGACTTTC
NA,TRBV29-1,12,NA,TRBJ2-7,CSVWTVTYEQYF,TGCAGCGTTTGGACAGTGACCTACGAGCAGTACTTC
TRBD1,TRBV30,13,NA,TRBJ1-1,CAWTKQGAAGAFF,TGTGCCTGGACCAAACAGGGGGCGGCCGGGGCTTTCTTT
NA,TRBV27,13,NA,TRBJ1-2,CASSLVPGNGYTF,TGTGCCAGCAGTTTAGTCCCAGGGAATGGCTACACCTTC
NA,TRBV13,15,NA,TRBJ1-5,CASSLGTAGYQPQHF,TGTGCCAGCAGCTTAGGGACGGCAGGGTATCAGCCCCAGCATTTT
NA,TRBV2,13,NA,TRBJ2-1,CASMELIAPEQFF,TGTGCCAGCATGGAGCTTATCGCCCCCGAGCAGTTCTTC
TRBD1,TRBV7-9,17,NA,TRBJ2-1,CASSLGYRGQSYNEQFF,TGTGCCAGCAGCTTAGGGTACAGGGGGCAATCCTACAATGAGCAGTTCTTC
NA,TRBV7-9,14,NA,TRBJ1-4,CASSLPGSGEKLFF,TGTGCCAGCAGCCTGCCCGGGTCTGGTGAAAAACTGTTTTTT
TRBD1,TRBV28,15,NA,TRBJ1-6,CATHRGSSYNSPLHF,TGTGCCACCCACAGGGGTAGCTCCTATAATTCACCCCTCCACTTT
NA,TRBV29-1,14,NA,TRBJ2-3,CSASGKSSTDTQYF,TGCAGCGCTTCAGGGAAATCTAGCACAGATACGCAGTATTTT
NA,TRBV30,14,NA,TRBJ1-3,CAWSQDSSGNTIYF,TGTGCCTGGAGTCAGGACAGCTCTGGAAACACCATATATTTT
TRBD2,TRBV4-1,14,NA,TRBJ2-7,CASGPGLGPWEQYF,TGCGCCAGCGGACCGGGACTAGGCCCTTGGGAGCAGTACTTC
NA,TRBV5-4,13,NA,TRBJ2-1,CASSLDLYNEQFF,TGTGCCAGCAGCTTGGACTTGTACAATGAGCAGTTCTTC
TRBD2,TRBV27,15,NA,TRBJ2-1,CASSLFSGVSNEQFF,TGTGCCAGCAGTTTATTTAGCGGGGTAAGCAATGAGCAGTTCTTC
TRBD1,TRBV6-5,15,NA,TRBJ1-2,CASSYTPGGGYGYTF,TGTGCCAGCAGTTACACCCCAGGGGGCGGCTATGGCTACACCTTC
NA,TRBV6-5,13,once,TRBJ1-4,CASSPTGGEKLFF,TGTGCCAGCAGTCCGACCGGGGGGGAAAAACTGTTTTTT
NA,TRBV28,13,NA,TRBJ1-3,CASRPVPFDTIYF,TGTGCCAGCAGGCCCGTTCCGTTTGACACCATATATTTT
NA,TRBV11-2,12,NA,TRBJ2-7,CASSGHSVEQYF,TGTGCCAGCAGCGGACACAGTGTCGAGCAGTACTTC
TRBD1,TRBV7-7,15,NA,TRBJ2-1,CASSLLGGGPNEQFF,TGTGCTAGCAGCCTTCTAGGGGGCGGGCCCAATGAGCAGTTCTTC
TRBD1,TRBV12-5,16,NA,TRBJ1-1,CASGPGQGARGAEAFF,TGTGCTAGTGGTCCCGGACAGGGGGCGCGAGGCGCTGAAGCTTTCTTT
NA,TRBV11-3,17,NA,TRBJ2-3,CASSLGDWARDTDTQYF,TGTGCCAGCAGCTTGGGGGATTGGGCAAGGGACACAGATACGCAGTATTTT
NA,TRBV5-1,15,NA,TRBJ2-7,CASSFINSNSYEQYF,TGCGCCAGCAGCTTCATCAACAGCAACTCCTACGAGCAGTACTTC
NA,TRBV30,15,few,TRBJ1-5,CAWTSGAASNQPQHF,TGTGCCTGGACCAGCGGGGCGGCGAGCAATCAGCCCCAGCATTTT
NA,TRBV4-1,15,few,TRBJ2-2,CASSQRAPNTGELFF,TGCGCCAGCAGCCAACGGGCGCCGAACACCGGGGAGCTGTTTTTT
TRBD2,TRBV7-9,18,NA,TRBJ2-6,CASSLLAGVGSGANVLTF,TGTGCCAGCAGCCTCCTAGCGGGAGTAGGCTCTGGGGCCAACGTCCTGACTTTC